This is a list of T cell receptor beta chains from one sample in a study of cytomegalovirus exposure and HLA in healthy donors. The table came from immunoSEQ multiplex PCR; TCRdb's copy has only in-frame clones and leaves some out. Of 150,000 to 250,000 clones listed, around 79% are singletons. The sequencing input was PBMCs. The receptors come from a woman under 40 in good health and CMV-seropositive. CDR3s include the opening cysteine and the closing phenylalanine or tryptophan. The order of the fields is D gene, V gene, J gene, clone size, CDR3 protein, CDR3 DNA. D genes are given only for firm matches. For some rows the clone size is stated as once, few or many, or as a class when expanded; others skip it.

.,TRBV10-3,TRBJ1-6,.,CAISEVRDSPLHF,TGTGCCATCAGTGAGGTGCGTGATTCACCCCTCCACTTT
.,TRBV6-5,TRBJ1-5,once,CASSYSWGGDGQPQHF,TGTGCCAGCAGTTACTCGTGGGGGGGCGATGGCCAGCCCCAGCATTTT
.,TRBV1,TRBJ1-1,.,CTSSPGTAKLMTEAFF,TGCACCAGCAGCCCCGGGACAGCAAAACTAATGACTGAAGCTTTCTTT
TRBD1,TRBV18,TRBJ2-2,.,CASSGTGHTGELFF,TGTGCCAGCTCAGGGACAGGGCACACCGGGGAGCTGTTTTTT
.,TRBV30,TRBJ1-2,.,CAWSVGDSYGYTF,TGTGCCTGGAGTGTCGGGGACTCCTATGGCTACACCTTC
.,TRBV4-2,TRBJ2-7,.,CASSQDHRRRIRLYEQYF,TGTGCCAGCAGCCAAGATCACAGGAGAAGGATCAGGCTCTACGAGCAGTACTTC
TRBD2,TRBV7-8,TRBJ2-7,few,CASRRGLASPYEQYF,TGTGCCAGCAGACGTGGACTAGCCTCGCCCTACGAGCAGTACTTC
TRBD1,TRBV30,TRBJ1-1,many,CAWMGQMNTEAFF,TGTGCCTGGATGGGACAGATGAACACTGAAGCTTTCTTT
TRBD2,TRBV10-3,TRBJ2-7,.,CAISQLAGSYEQYF,TGTGCCATCAGTCAACTAGCGGGAAGCTACGAGCAGTACTTC
TRBD1,TRBV7-9,TRBJ1-1,.,CASRRQGIAEAFF,TGTGCCAGCCGTCGACAGGGGATCGCTGAAGCTTTCTTT
.,TRBV5-1,TRBJ2-6,.,CASSLAPGSTGANVLTF,TGCGCCAGCAGCTTGGCCCCAGGGTCGACCGGGGCCAACGTCCTGACTTTC
.,TRBV7-6,TRBJ2-7,.,CASSLRGGSYEQYF,TGTGCCAGCAGCTTACGCGGAGGGAGCTACGAGCAGTACTTC
TRBD1,TRBV11-2,TRBJ1-3,.,CASSLTRTGAFSGNTIYF,TGTGCCAGCAGCTTAACCAGGACAGGGGCGTTCTCTGGAAACACCATATATTTT
TRBD1,TRBV4-3,TRBJ2-6,.,CASSQDYRTGGGANVLTF,TGCGCCAGCAGCCAAGATTATCGGACAGGAGGAGGGGCCAACGTCCTGACTTTC
TRBD2,TRBV25-1,TRBJ2-7,.,CASHGQGTSGLYEQYF,TGTGCCAGCCACGGACAGGGGACTAGCGGCCTCTACGAGCAGTACTTC
.,TRBV29-1,TRBJ2-3,few,CSVEGKGSTDTQYF,TGCAGCGTTGAGGGTAAGGGGAGCACAGATACGCAGTATTTT
TRBD1,TRBV11-3,TRBJ1-1,.,CASSLVTGGAGTEAFF,TGTGCCAGCAGCTTAGTCACAGGGGGCGCGGGAACTGAAGCTTTCTTT
.,TRBV7-2,TRBJ2-1,.,CASSLVPGLINEQFF,TGTGCCAGCAGCTTAGTCCCGGGACTCATCAATGAGCAGTTCTTC
.,TRBV10-3,TRBJ2-7,.,CAIRGTTYEQYF,TGTGCCATCAGGGGGACAACCTACGAGCAGTACTTC
.,TRBV7-2,TRBJ2-7,few,CASSTGDYEQYF,TGTGCCAGCAGCACCGGGGACTACGAGCAGTACTTC
TRBD1,TRBV4-1,TRBJ2-1,.,CASSQEDRGWHNEQFF,TGCGCCAGCAGCCAAGAGGACAGGGGATGGCACAATGAGCAGTTCTTC
.,TRBV4-1,TRBJ1-1,.,CASSHARRGSAEAFF,TGCGCCAGCAGCCACGCGCGGCGGGGCTCGGCTGAAGCTTTCTTT
.,TRBV6-5,TRBJ1-1,.,CASSYTRDSSEAFF,TGTGCCAGCAGTTATACCCGCGACAGCTCCGAAGCTTTCTTT
TRBD2,TRBV11-2,TRBJ2-2,.,CASWRSAGVKKNTGELFF,TGTGCCAGCTGGCGCTCAGCGGGAGTTAAAAAAAACACCGGGGAGCTGTTTTTT
.,TRBV2,TRBJ1-2,.,CASRSGRGGANYGYTF,TGTGCCAGCAGAAGCGGCAGAGGGGGAGCTAACTATGGCTACACCTTC
TRBD1,TRBV11-3,TRBJ2-7,.,CASSPWTGSDEQYF,TGTGCCAGCAGCCCGTGGACAGGGTCCGACGAGCAGTACTTC
.,TRBV5-1,TRBJ2-4,.,CASSPGGGNKNIQYF,TGCGCCAGCAGCCCCGGGGGTGGCAACAAAAACATTCAGTACTTC
.,TRBV19,TRBJ2-1,.,CASSIAAGRQFF,TGTGCCAGTAGTATAGCCGCGGGGAGGCAGTTCTTC
.,TRBV6-1,TRBJ2-1,.,CASIKPRLSNEQFF,TGTGCCAGCATTAAACCCCGTTTGAGCAATGAGCAGTTCTTC
.,TRBV6-5,TRBJ1-2,.,CASSYRGVGYGYTF,TGTGCCAGCAGTTACAGGGGCGTTGGCTATGGCTACACCTTC
.,TRBV11-3,TRBJ1-1,.,CASSSGLTRDTEAFF,TGTGCCAGCAGCTCGGGCCTTACGAGGGACACTGAAGCTTTCTTT
TRBD1,TRBV4-1,TRBJ2-5,.,CASSQETGGDEETQYF,TGCGCCAGCAGCCAAGAGACAGGGGGCGACGAAGAGACCCAGTACTTC
.,TRBV6-1,TRBJ2-7,.,CASSATYEQYF,TGTGCCAGCAGTGCCACCTACGAGCAGTACTTC
.,TRBV5-1,TRBJ2-7,.,CASSLLDSEQYF,TGCGCCAGCAGCCTACTGGACAGTGAGCAGTACTTC
TRBD2,TRBV7-2,TRBJ2-1,.,CASSPTSGGAYEQFF,TGTGCCAGCAGCCCCACTAGCGGGGGGGCATATGAGCAGTTCTTC
.,TRBV11-2,TRBJ2-3,.,CASSFFVGEGTDTQYF,TGTGCCAGCAGCTTCTTTGTAGGGGAAGGCACAGATACGCAGTATTTT
TRBD1,TRBV5-1,TRBJ2-5,.,CASSPGQQETQYF,TGCGCCAGCAGCCCGGGACAGCAAGAGACCCAGTACTTC
TRBD1,TRBV27,TRBJ1-2,.,CASSSRDRGFGYTF,TGTGCCAGCAGTTCCCGGGACAGGGGTTTTGGCTACACCTTC
TRBD1,TRBV4-3,TRBJ1-1,.,CASSQAGGLTEAFF,TGCGCCAGCAGCCAAGCAGGGGGTCTCACTGAAGCTTTCTTT
TRBD1,TRBV5-6,TRBJ2-7,.,CASSPSGTGGIYEQYF,TGTGCCAGCAGCCCAAGTGGGACAGGGGGTATTTACGAGCAGTACTTC
TRBD1,TRBV7-2,TRBJ2-7,once,CASSFDRGPYEQYF,TGTGCCAGCAGCTTCGACAGGGGGCCCTACGAGCAGTACTTC